The rows below give T cell receptor beta chains drawn from one sample of a study of T-cell reconstitution after alpha-beta-depleted transplantation in children. MiXCR, applied by TCRdb to the PCR reads, yields one record per CDR3 protein. The sample contains some 200,000 distinct CDR3 sequences, 7.5% to 9.5% of which appear only once. Sequencing was performed on PBMCs, mostly from graft donor cells, taken 360 days after TCRalphabeta/CD19-depleted stem cell transplant. The receptors originated from a male patient aged 2 to 10 who had a stem cell transplant for acute myeloid leukemia, so the T cells may come from the graft donor. The CDR3 runs from the conserved cysteine through the conserved F or W. D genes are given only for firm matches. Only part of the rows carry a size: once, few, many, or a class if the clone is expanded.

.	TRBV6-2/TRBV6-3	many	TRBJ2-6	TGTGCCAGCAGCGAAGTCCATGGGGCCAACGTCCTGACTTTC	CASSEVHGANVLTF
.	TRBV27	few	TRBJ2-3	TGTGCCAGCAGTTCCCGACCGACTATCGGAAACACAGATACGCAGTATTTT	CASSSRPTIGNTDTQYF
.	TRBV12-3/TRBV12-4	many	TRBJ1-4	TGTGCCAGCAGCCTAGACAGGTTAAATGAAAAACTGTTTTTT	CASSLDRLNEKLFF
.	TRBV7-2	few	TRBJ2-1	TGTGCCAGCAGCCTCCGGATGAGCTCCTACAATGAGCAGTTCTTC	CASSLRMSSYNEQFF
.	TRBV7-8	.	TRBJ2-3	TGTGCCAGCAGCCGAGGGACTGACACCACAGATACGCAGTATTTT	CASSRGTDTTDTQYF
TRBD1	TRBV11-3	many	TRBJ2-1	TGTGCCAGCAGCCAGACAGGGAGCGGCTACAATGAGCAGTTCTTC	CASSQTGSGYNEQFF
TRBD2	TRBV20-1	many	TRBJ2-5	TGCAGTGCTAGAGTGCGGGGGATTCTGTGGGAGACCCAGTACTTC	CSARVRGILWETQYF
.	TRBV12-3/TRBV12-4	many	TRBJ2-2	TGTGCCAGTTGGCCTCCCACCGGGGAGCTGTTTTTT	CASWPPTGELFF
.	TRBV29-1	.	TRBJ2-5	TGCAGCGTTCTTACTGGACAAGAGACCCAGTACTTC	CSVLTGQETQYF
.	TRBV27	.	TRBJ1-5	TGTGCCAGCAGTTTAGGGGGGAGCGGGAATCAGCCCCAGCGTTTT	CASSLGGSGNQPQRF
.	TRBV12-3/TRBV12-4	few	TRBJ2-5	TGTGCCAGCAGACTCCGGACTAACCAAGAGACCCAGTACTTC	CASRLRTNQETQYF
.	TRBV27	many	TRBJ2-1	TGTGCCAGCAGTAGGCCCGATAAGGATGAGCAGTTCTTC	CASSRPDKDEQFF
.	TRBV5-1	.	TRBJ2-1	TGCGCCAGCAGCTTGGTCCGGGGGACCTACAATGAGCAGTTCTTC	CASSLVRGTYNEQFF
TRBD2	TRBV7-2	few	TRBJ2-1	TGTGCCAGCAGCTTAGCGTGGGGGGGCAATGAGCAGTTCTTC	CASSLAWGGNEQFF
.	TRBV5-1	many	TRBJ2-3	TGCGCCAGCAGCTCCACAGGGCGCACAGATACGCAGTATTTT	CASSSTGRTDTQYF
.	TRBV20-1	.	TRBJ1-1	TGCAGTGCCAAGAGTTGGGACACTGAAGCTTTCTTT	CSAKSWDTEAFF
TRBD1	TRBV2	many	TRBJ1-4	TGTGCCAGCATGAGGACAGGGGAAAAACTGTTTTTT	CASMRTGEKLFF
.	TRBV19	many	TRBJ2-6	TGTGCCAGTAGTGTCACACCTGGGGCCAACGTCCTGACTTTC	CASSVTPGANVLTF
.	TRBV20-1	.	TRBJ1-6	TGCAGTGCACAGCCCGGTGTTGGTAATTCACCCCTCCACTTT	CSAQPGVGNSPLHF
TRBD1	TRBV12-3/TRBV12-4	.	TRBJ1-2	TGTGCCAGCACCGGGACAGGGTATAGCTATGGCTACACCTTC	CASTGTGYSYGYTF
.	TRBV7-3	.	TRBJ1-1	TGTGCCAGCAGCGCGACAGGAGTTGAAGCTTTCTTT	CASSATGVEAFF
TRBD1	TRBV5-1	many	TRBJ2-2	TGCGCCAGCAGCTGGGGGACAGGGAACACCGGGGAGCTGTTTTTT	CASSWGTGNTGELFF
TRBD1	TRBV7-8	.	TRBJ1-1	TGTGCCAGCAGCTTACGAACTCCCGGACAGGGGGCGCATGGGGCTTTCTTT	CASSLRTPGQGAHGAFF
TRBD2	TRBV7-7	many	TRBJ2-3	TGTGCTAGCAGCCGGACTAGCGGACCAACAGATACGCAGTATTTT	CASSRTSGPTDTQYF
.	TRBV7-3	many	TRBJ2-5	TGTGCCAGCAGCTTCGCGCGGGAAGAGACCCAGTACTTC	CASSFAREETQYF
.	TRBV12-3/TRBV12-4	many	TRBJ1-1	TGTGCCAGCAGTCCACAGGGATTCAACACTGAAGCTTTCTTT	CASSPQGFNTEAFF
.	TRBV20-1	few	TRBJ2-7	TGCAGTGCTACCTCCGGGACAAACTCCTACGAGCAGTACTTC	CSATSGTNSYEQYF
TRBD1	TRBV6-1	.	TRBJ1-1	TGTGCCAGCAGGCCTGGACAGGCCCACACTGAAGCTTTCTTT	CASRPGQAHTEAFF
.	TRBV27	many	TRBJ2-1	TGTGCCAGCAGTTTAGCGGGGTTCTACAATGAGCAGTTCTTC	CASSLAGFYNEQFF
.	TRBV6-5	many	TRBJ2-3	TGTGCCAGCAGTTACTCGAGGAAGGGCACAGATACGCAGTATTTT	CASSYSRKGTDTQYF
TRBD1	TRBV3-1	few	TRBJ2-2	TGTGCCAGCAGCCAGGAAGACAGGGGGCGTTTTCGCACCGGGGAGCTGTTTTTT	CASSQEDRGRFRTGELFF
TRBD1	TRBV20-1	many	TRBJ2-2	TGCAGTGCTAGGTCCAGGGGGCGCCGATACACCGGGGAGCTGTTTTTT	CSARSRGRRYTGELFF
.	TRBV5-6	.	TRBJ2-4	TGTGCCAGCAGCTTGCCGGGACTCGCCAAAAACATTCAGTACTTC	CASSLPGLAKNIQYF
.	TRBV12-3/TRBV12-4	.	TRBJ1-4	TGTGCCAGCAAAGAGGGGTTATCTAATGAAAAACTGTTTTTT	CASKEGLSNEKLFF
.	TRBV21-1	.	TRBJ2-3	TGTGCCAGCACACCCCTTGCAGATACGCAGTATTTT	CASTPLADTQYF
.	TRBV10-3	many	TRBJ2-3	TGTGCCATCAGTGACGTTGTTGCGGGAAGAACAGATACGCAGTATTTT	CAISDVVAGRTDTQYF
.	TRBV20-1	.	TRBJ2-2	TGCAGTGCTAGAGATCCGGTGGGCGGGGAGCTGTTTTTT	CSARDPVGGELFF
.	TRBV4-3	.	TRBJ2-3	TGCGCCAGCAGCCTTAGGAGACAGGTCCCGCAGTATTTT	CASSLRRQVPQYF
.	TRBV18	many	TRBJ2-6	TGTGCCAGCTCACCATGGGGGTCCTCTGGGGCCAACGTCCTGACTTTC	CASSPWGSSGANVLTF
.	TRBV30	many	TRBJ2-7	TGTGCCTCCTCTGGCGGGGTTCCCTACGAGCAGTACTTC	CASSGGVPYEQYF
.	TRBV27	many	TRBJ2-1	TGTGCCAGCAGTGCTGGGTGGGGACTGGGGGGCGACCGCTCCTACAATGAGCAGTTCTTC	CASSAGWGLGGDRSYNEQFF
TRBD2	TRBV6-5	many	TRBJ2-1	TGTGCCAGCAGTTCACTAGCGGCAAATGAGCAGTTCTTC	CASSSLAANEQFF
.	TRBV2	few	TRBJ2-5	TGTGCCAGCAGTTCCGGGACCACCGGGGTGGCCCAGTACTTC	CASSSGTTGVAQYF
.	TRBV15	few	TRBJ1-2	TGTGCCACCAGCAGAGATGGGGGTTGGACGGATTCAACCTATGGCTACACCTTC	CATSRDGGWTDSTYGYTF
.	TRBV5-6	.	TRBJ2-5	TGTGCCAGCAGCTTCCCAGGTAGCCTCCAAGAGACCCAGTACTTC	CASSFPGSLQETQYF
.	TRBV5-1	.	TRBJ2-5	TGCGCCAGCAGTGCGGGGCATATTCGGGAGACCCAGTACTTC	CASSAGHIRETQYF
.	TRBV12-3/TRBV12-4	many	TRBJ2-3	TGTGCCAGCAGCCAGAGGGGGGAAGATACGCAGTATTTT	CASSQRGEDTQYF
.	TRBV7-6	few	TRBJ2-4	TGTGCCAGCAGCTCCGGCCGGGACCCTAAAAACATTCAGTACTTC	CASSSGRDPKNIQYF
.	TRBV7-2	few	TRBJ2-5	TGTGCCAGCAGCTTAAACAGCCCCCGACAAGAGACCCAGTACTTC	CASSLNSPRQETQYF
TRBD2	TRBV4-3	many	TRBJ2-1	TGCGCCAGCAGCCAAGAACGACTAGCGGGAGTCCATGAGCAGTTCTTC	CASSQERLAGVHEQFF